This T cell receptor (beta chain) was profiled in a study of blood T cell repertoires in COVID-19. Study in general: The study drew acute and convalescent COVID-19 samples from the United States, Italy and Spain. PBMCs, B-cell-depleted T cells, or T cells provided the cDNA or gDNA that made up the material.

From germline, CDR1 is KGHDR and CDR2 SFDVKD. V lost 3 bases and J lost 7; bases outside the gene matches: 10. This CDR3 region has 16 residues. TCRdb keeps only in-frame clones here, not all; method: immunoSEQ multiplex PCR. The sample records around 77,000 clones, 91% being singletons. Input material: peripheral blood. The sequence derives from a woman between 55 and 75 years old with active COVID-19. The J gene is TRBJ2-1, the V gene TRBV24-1; 8 bases agree with TRBD2. CDR3 DNA: TGTGCCACCAGTGATCCGAGGAGCGGGAGTGTAAATGAGCAGTTCTTC. It specifies CATSDPRSGSVNEQFF.